This T cell receptor (beta chain) derives from a study of cytomegalovirus exposure and HLA in healthy donors. Study outcomes and limitations: Altogether, 170 or so TCR beta chains were recorded as cytomegalovirus-associated. For most TCR sequences rarity was the rule, although some public TCRs occurred in many donors.

The CDR3 consists of 15 residues. CDR1 SGHKS and CDR2 YYEKEE come from the germline V gene (reference sequence). The junction had 7 bases not matched to a gene; V was cut back by 3 bases and J by 5 bases. About this clone: Antigen: not known.

Data came from immunoSEQ multiplex PCR; TCRdb stores just in-frame clones and leaves some out. Of 300,000 to 400,000 clones listed, approximately 85% are singletons. The clonotype was recovered from a man younger than 40 in good health and CMV-seronegative. What was sequenced was PBMCs. V usage is TRBV5-5 and J usage is TRBJ1-4, with TRBD1 matching over 7 bases. In nucleotides, the CDR3 is TGTGCCAGCAGCTCGAGACAGGGCATCAATGAAAAACTGTTTTTT. It specifies CASSSRQGINEKLFF. The whole variable domain, filled in from reference TRBV5-5 and TRBJ1-4, reads DAGVTQSPTHLIKTRGQQVTLRCSPISGHKSVSWYQQVLGQGPQFIFQYYEKEERGRGNFPDRFSARQFPNYSSELNVNALLLGDSALYLCASSSRQGINEKLFFGSGTQLSVL.